The 6 T cell receptor beta chains in this list originate from one sample, sequenced in a study of shared clonotypes between healthy human individuals. CD45RO-negative cells were positively selected for CCR7, leaving out terminally differentiated effector memory CD45RA+ cells. The repertoire was sequenced with immunoSEQ multiplex PCR; TCRdb's copy has only in-frame clones and lacks some. The sample includes about 610,000 clones, roughly 95% of them seen just once. Sequencing used naive CD8+ T cells sorted from blood. The receptors stem from a woman in her twenties or thirties in good health.

For this clone: This sequence may be a read error, since a much larger clone differs from it by one base. J is TRBJ1-1 and V is TRBV9; tentatively, D is TRBD1 (5 bases). The CDR3 loop spans 13 amino acids. The V end lost 0 bases, the J end lost 4 bases, and 7 bases lay between the germline ends. Germline V gene lookup returns CDR1 SGDLS and CDR2 YYNGEE. The CDR3 here is CASSVGGTTEAFF. The CDR3 DNA reads as TGTGCCAGCAGCGTAGGGGGGACCACTGAAGCTTTCTTT.

This chain joins TRBV19 and TRBJ1-6; the D is unclear. The CDR3 totals 15 residues. From germline, CDR1 is LNHDA and CDR2 SQIVND (reference sequence). Between the trimmed V and J ends, which lost 3 bases and 7 bases, there was a span of 13 bases. The CDR3 loop reads CASSIDPGLNSPLHF. CDR3 coding DNA: TGTGCCAGTAGTATCGACCCAGGCCTGAATTCACCCCTCCACTTT. The full variable domain, completed using reference TRBV19 and TRBJ1-6, is DGGITQSPKYLFRKEGQNVTLSCEQNLNHDAMYWYRQDPGQGLRLIYYSQIVNDFQKGDIAEGYSVSREKKESFPLTVTSAQKNPTAFYLCASSIDPGLNSPLHFGNGTRLTVT.

The rearrangement uses TRBV27 and TRBJ2-3; D call uncertain. The length of the CDR3 is 15 residues. CDR1 is MNHEY, CDR2 SMNVEV, per germline (reference sequence). Trimming shortened V by 5 bases and J by 0 bases, and 12 bases separated the two germline ends. In nucleotides, the CDR3 is TGTGCCAGCAGTCCCTTTCGAAAGAGCACAGATACGCAGTATTTT. Translation: CASSPFRKSTDTQYF.

The DNA for the CDR3 is TGTGCCAGCAGTGTCACGTGGGACTACCCCTACGAGCAGTACTTC. The encoded protein is CASSVTWDYPYEQYF. V is TRBV27 and J is TRBJ2-7, with 7 bases matching TRBD2. Per germline, CDR1 MNHEY and CDR2 SMNVEV (reference sequence). Losses at the gene ends were 5 bases for V and 2 bases for J; bases not matched to a gene: 9. The CDR3 is 15 residues long.

The chain employs TRBV19 and TRBJ2-7; 9 bases map to TRBD1. The V segment lost 10 bases and the J segment 3 bases; nucleotides outside the gene matches: 13. CDR3 length: 15 residues. CDR1 is LNHDA, CDR2 SQIVND, per germline (reference sequence). This chain's CDR3 is CATREGQGPFYEQYF. The CDR3 DNA follows: TGTGCCACCCGAGAGGGACAGGGCCCTTTCTACGAGCAGTACTTC.

The gene calls are TRBV28 and TRBJ2-1, with a possible D match to TRBD2 (7 bases). Trimming stripped 6 bases from V and 4 bases from J, with 22 bases between. The CDR3 is made up of 17 amino acids. The germline V gene has CDR1 MDHEN and CDR2 SYDVKM. The CDR3 region has the DNA TGTGCCAGCAGGCTCTCCCCCAGCGGGACAAGTTACAATGAGCAGTTCTTC. Translating it yields CASRLSPSGTSYNEQFF.